The T cell receptor (beta chain) under discussion was sequenced for a study of blood T cell repertoires in COVID-19. For the study at large: There were acute and convalescent COVID-19 samples, and they came from the United States, Italy and Spain. PBMCs, B-cell-depleted T cells, or T cells were the source of the cDNA or gDNA that made up the material.

Deletions cut 5 bases from V and 6 bases from J, with 9 bases between. The CDR3 contains 12 residues. Source study methods: Nucleated cell number was recorded as an estimate derived from reference gene primer amplification. The table came from immunoSEQ multiplex PCR; TCRdb's copy has only in-frame clones and leaves some out. V and J calls and clone size are those listed in that table; D and trimming were worked out from the DNA. The sample includes under 70,000 clones, 80% to 85% seen only once; the top ten take roughly 13%. The chain carries TRBV12-3 or TRBV12-4 and TRBJ2-3; D uncertain. The source material was peripheral blood. The TCR comes from a woman older than 75 with acute or convalescent COVID-19. This CDR3 is CASSRLTDTQYF. The CDR3 coding sequence is TGTGCCAGCAGTCGCCTGACTGATACGCAGTATTTT.